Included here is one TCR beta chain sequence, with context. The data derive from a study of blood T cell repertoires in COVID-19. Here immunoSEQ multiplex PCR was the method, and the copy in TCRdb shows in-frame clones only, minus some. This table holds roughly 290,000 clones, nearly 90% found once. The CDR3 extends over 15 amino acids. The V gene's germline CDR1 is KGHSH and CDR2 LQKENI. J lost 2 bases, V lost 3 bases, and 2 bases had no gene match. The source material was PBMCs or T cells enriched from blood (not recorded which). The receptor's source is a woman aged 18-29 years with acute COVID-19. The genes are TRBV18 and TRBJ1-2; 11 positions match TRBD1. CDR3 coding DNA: TGTGCCAGCTCACCCTGGACAGGGGGCAACTATGGCTACACCTTC. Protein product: CASSPWTGGNYGYTF.